These 15 T cell receptor beta chains were all obtained from the same sample, sequenced in a study of blood T cell repertoires in COVID-19. Some clones are missing from TCRdb's copy, which holds only in-frame ones; the method was immunoSEQ multiplex PCR. Found here are about 120,000 clones, over 75% of them singletons; the top ten hold 3.9%. The sample comprised peripheral blood. The receptors were sampled from a man in his fifties or sixties with acute or convalescent COVID-19.

V is TRBV25-1 and J is TRBJ2-7, with D perhaps matching TRBD2 (5 bases). The CDR3 loop spans 13 amino acids. Looked up from germline, CDR1 is MGHDK and CDR2 is SYGVNS. The ends were cut back, 4 bases at V and 4 bases at J, with 11 bases in the middle. CDR3 sequence (DNA): TGTGCCAGCAGTGGAGGGATAAGGTACGAGCAGTACTTC. Translation gives CASSGGIRYEQYF.

The rearrangement links TRBV10-3 to TRBJ2-5; D remains unclear. Germline values: CDR1 ENHRY, CDR2 SYGVKD. The V gene lost 2 bases and the J gene lost 3 bases, with 16 bases spanning the gap. CDR3 size: 16 residues. DNA for the CDR3: TGTGCCATCAGTGAGACGACGGAGTCCTCAAAAGAGACCCAGTACTTC. Its translation is CAISETTESSKETQYF.

J is TRBJ2-1 and V is TRBV3-1 (or the pseudogene TRBV3-2); tentative D call: TRBD2 (6 bases). The V and J ends lost 7 bases and 7 bases respectively, with 17 bases between them. Germline V gene data show CDR1 as LGHDT and CDR2 as YNNKEL (reference sequence). The CDR3 length is 14 residues. The CDR3 region has the DNA TGTGCCAGCACCCCAGACCGAGGGACTAATGAGCAGTTCTTC. As protein: CASTPDRGTNEQFF.

The V gene is TRBV28, the J gene TRBJ1-5, with D unresolved. This CDR3 contains 15 residues. The ends were cut back, 8 bases at V and 5 bases at J, with 19 bases in the middle. Germline CDR1 is MDHEN and CDR2 is SYDVKM. The DNA of the CDR3 is TGTGCCAGCCCGACTCATCCAGAGTTCTATCAGCCCCAGCATTTT. It encodes CASPTHPEFYQPQHF.

On this clone: Different DNA sequences within this sample yield the same CDR3. This chain joins TRBV28 and TRBJ1-2; D unclear. V lost 5 bases to trimming and J lost 3 bases, with 7 bases between them. The germline V gene encodes CDR1 MDHEN and CDR2 SYDVKM. The CDR3 contains 12 residues. The CDR3 DNA sequence: TGTGCCAGCAGTCTTACTGACTATGGCTACACCTTC. Its translation: CASSLTDYGYTF.

This clone was recorded a few times. The V call is TRBV11-2, the J call TRBJ2-3, with D perhaps matching TRBD1 (6 bases). There are 13 residues in the CDR3. V was shortened by 6 bases and J by 3 bases, with 10 bases between the two germline ends. Per germline, CDR1 SGHAT and CDR2 FQNNGV. This CDR3 reads CASRNTGTDTQYF. The CDR3 DNA is TGTGCCAGCAGGAACACAGGGACAGATACGCAGTATTTT.

The V gene is TRBV6-5, the J gene TRBJ1-5; perhaps TRBD1 as D (5 bases). The CDR3 contains 15 residues. The V end lost 6 bases, the J end lost 6 bases, and 18 bases lay between the germline ends. The germline gives CDR1 MNHEY, CDR2 SVGAGI. The CDR3, as DNA: TGTGCCAGCAGCCAGGGTTGGGATTCAGGTCAGCCCCAGCATTTT. Translating it yields CASSQGWDSGQPQHF.

V and J are TRBV7-8 and TRBJ2-2; D might be TRBD1 (5 bases). Per germline, CDR1 SGHVS and CDR2 FQNEAQ. V was pared by 2 bases and J by 5 bases, with 15 bases between. The CDR3 sequence is 16 residues long. CDR3 nucleotides: TGTGCCAGCAGCTTAAACAGGTTCCAGGAAACCGGGGAGCTGTTTTTT. Its translation is CASSLNRFQETGELFF.

The chain carries TRBV19 and TRBJ2-1; TRBD2 is a possible D gene (5 bases). Germline CDR1 LNHDA, CDR2 SQIVND (reference sequence). The CDR3 spans 15 residues. V lost 0 bases and J lost 9, with 15 bases in between. The DNA of the CDR3 is TGTGCCAGTAGTATAGATCCGGCTAGCAGCAGTGAGCAGTTCTTC. Residues: CASSIDPASSSEQFF.

A single count supports this clone. The chain is built from TRBV18 and TRBJ2-1; 7 nucleotides agree with TRBD2. The CDR3 is 16 amino acids. Germline assignment: CDR1 KGHSH and CDR2 LQKENI. V was pared by 5 bases and J by 6 bases, with 13 bases of the junction left unmatched. The CDR3 loop is CASSTLGAGDPNEQFF. The DNA for the CDR3 is TGTGCCAGCTCAACTTTAGGTGCGGGAGACCCCAATGAGCAGTTCTTC.

CDR3 in amino acids: CASSPTWEGTEAFF. The CDR3 region has the DNA TGTGCCAGCAGCCCGACATGGGAGGGAACTGAAGCTTTCTTT. The V and J genes are TRBV5-6 and TRBJ1-1; D gene unclear. V was shortened by 4 bases and J by 5 bases, with 15 bases between the two germline ends. Germline CDR1 reads SGHDT; CDR2 reads YYEEEE. The CDR3 consists of 14 residues.

The chain employs TRBV2 and TRBJ2-6; TRBD1 matches 9 bases. This CDR3 is built from 17 residues. V dropped 6 bases and J dropped 2; count of bases not matched to a gene: 8. CDR1 is SNHLY, CDR2 FYNNEI, per germline. The CDR3 DNA is TGTGCCAGCAGCCCGGGACAGGGAGTTCCTGGGGCCAACGTCCTGACTTTC. This encodes CASSPGQGVPGANVLTF.

The V and J genes are TRBV9 and TRBJ2-1, with 13 bases matching TRBD2. CDR1 is SGDLS and CDR2 is YYNGEE in the germline V gene. The CDR3 contains 19 residues. Trimming took 0 bases from V and 0 from J; bases not matched to a gene: 6. CDR3 in DNA: TGTGCCAGCAGCGTAGAGGGACTAGCGGGACTCAGCTCCTACAATGAGCAGTTCTTC. Translating it yields CASSVEGLAGLSSYNEQFF.

The J gene is TRBJ2-1, the V gene TRBV19; 8 bases match TRBD2. The V gene's germline CDR1 is LNHDA and CDR2 SQIVND (reference sequence). V trimming: 7 bases; J trimming: 0 bases; junction bases outside the gene matches: 2. The CDR3 extends over 14 amino acids. The CDR3 is CASMAGGSYNEQFF. For the CDR3, the DNA is TGTGCCAGTATGGCGGGAGGCTCCTACAATGAGCAGTTCTTC.

The gene calls are TRBV28 and TRBJ1-1, with TRBD1 matching over 7 bases. The CDR3 runs 16 residues. The germline V gene encodes CDR1 MDHEN and CDR2 SYDVKM. V dropped 4 bases and J dropped 2; count of bases not matched to a gene: 10. As DNA, the CDR3 is TGTGCCAGCAGTTACACCCTGACAGGGTTCAACACTGAAGCTTTCTTT. Its translation: CASSYTLTGFNTEAFF. Using reference TRBV28 and TRBJ1-1 for the parts outside the CDR3, the full variable domain is DVKVTQSSRYLVKRTGEKVFLECVQDMDHENMFWYRQDPGLGLRLIYFSYDVKMKEKGDIPEGYSVSREKKERFSLILESASTNQTSMYLCASSYTLTGFNTEAFFGQGTRLTVV.